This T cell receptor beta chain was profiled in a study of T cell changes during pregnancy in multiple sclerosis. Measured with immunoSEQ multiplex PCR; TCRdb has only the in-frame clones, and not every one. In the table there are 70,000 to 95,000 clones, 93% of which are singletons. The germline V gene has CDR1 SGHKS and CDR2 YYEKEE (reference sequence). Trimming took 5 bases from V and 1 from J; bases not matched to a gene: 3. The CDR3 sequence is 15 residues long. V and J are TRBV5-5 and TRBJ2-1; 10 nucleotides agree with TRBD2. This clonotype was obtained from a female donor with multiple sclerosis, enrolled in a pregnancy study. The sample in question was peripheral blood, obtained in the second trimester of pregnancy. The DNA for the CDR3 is TGTGCCAGCAGGTCTAGCGGGGGATCCTACAATGAGCAGTTCTTC. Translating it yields CASRSSGGSYNEQFF. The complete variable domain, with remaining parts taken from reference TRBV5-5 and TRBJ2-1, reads DAGVTQSPTHLIKTRGQQVTLRCSPISGHKSVSWYQQVLGQGPQFIFQYYEKEERGRGNFPDRFSARQFPNYSSELNVNALLLGDSALYLCASRSSGGSYNEQFFGPGTRLTVL.